The clone carrying this T cell receptor (beta chain) is classed as medium-sized. Its antigen is undetermined. With the library built for alpha chains, this beta chain is off target and its frequency is not meaningful. This entry belongs to a study of spatial heterogeneity in lung cancer. In the study overall: Consistent detection of more beta-chain than alpha-chain sequences was observed.

TCRdb called the 5' RACE reads again in MiXCR, with one record for every CDR3 protein. This sample has 1,300 to 1,500 distinct CDR3 sequences, with 15% to 19% found just once. Study-wide points: Higher tumor mutation counts went along with higher counts of expanded intratumoral alpha and beta TCRs.

The CDR3 contains 14 residues. Between the trimmed V and J ends, which lost 0 bases and 9 bases, there was a span of 11 bases. Time point of the sample: sample taken at primary tumor resection. The source material was lung tumor tissue, sampled at surgery. This sequence originates from a male donor with early-stage non-small cell lung cancer. The chain uses TRBV12-3 or TRBV12-4 and TRBJ2-2; D may be TRBD2 (6 bases). The CDR3 region is CASSLASGPWELFF. CDR3 DNA: TGTGCCAGCAGTTTAGCTAGCGGTCCCTGGGAGCTGTTTTTT.